This T cell receptor (beta chain) came from a study of metastatic and nonmetastatic thyroid tumors. Study in general: Patients with malignant and benign thyroid disease provided blood and tumor or nodule tissue, whose repertoires were compared. General observations from the study: Reported TCR beta diversity, measured in blood and tumor, was significantly higher for malignant thyroid tumors than for benign nodules.

There were no patients who had received any treatment before thyroid surgery. Between the trimmed V and J ends, which lost 4 bases and 0 bases, there was a span of 9 bases. Germline assignment: CDR1 SGHRS and CDR2 YFSETQ. The CDR3 consists of 14 residues. This clone was counted many times. Its antigen remains unknown. TCRdb reassembled clones from the PCR reads with MiXCR. The table lists roughly 46,000 clones, approximately 26% of them singletons, with roughly 3% in the top ten. The sequence derives from a male donor with papillary thyroid cancer or a benign thyroid nodule (not recorded which). Some clones in this sample may be carry-over from other donors' samples. Specimen: blood. V usage is TRBV5-1 and J usage is TRBJ2-3, with a weak D call TRBD2 (5 bases). The CDR3 bases are TGCGCCAGCAGCCCGGACTCTAGCACAGATACGCAGTATTTT. This gives the protein CASSPDSSTDTQYF.